Here is one T cell receptor beta chain with its context. The target antigen is unknown. The germline gives CDR1 MNHNY, CDR2 SVGAGI (reference sequence). V was pared by 6 bases and J by 3 bases, with 20 bases between. The CDR3 sequence is 16 residues long. The sample belongs to a study of T cell responses to AZD1222 COVID-19 vaccine. Notes on the study in general: Dominant CD4 TCR responses targeted spike regions 160-218 and 743-854. Sampling that yielded the repertoires occurred only after the peak T cell response.

TCRdb keeps only in-frame clones here, not all; method: immunoSEQ multiplex PCR. The sample contains 130,000 or so clones, around 89% of which appear only once. The sequence derives from an adult in good health. The chain is built from TRBV6-6 and TRBJ1-2, with D possibly matching TRBD1 (5 bases). The sequenced sample was peripheral blood, obtained on day 0 of MenACWY control vaccination. CDR3: CASRGGADGADYGYTF. The CDR3 DNA follows: TGTGCCAGCAGAGGAGGGGCGGACGGCGCTGACTATGGCTACACCTTC.